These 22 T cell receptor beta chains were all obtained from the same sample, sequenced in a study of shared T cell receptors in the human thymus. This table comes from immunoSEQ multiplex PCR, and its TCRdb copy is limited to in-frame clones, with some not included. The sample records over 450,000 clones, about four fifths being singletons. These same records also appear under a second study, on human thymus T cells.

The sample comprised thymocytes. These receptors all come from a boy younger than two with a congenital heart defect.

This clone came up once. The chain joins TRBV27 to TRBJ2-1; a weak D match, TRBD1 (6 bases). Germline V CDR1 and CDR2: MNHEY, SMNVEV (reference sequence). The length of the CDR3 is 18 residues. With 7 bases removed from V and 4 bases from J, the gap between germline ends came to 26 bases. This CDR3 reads CASTWGQGETFGYNEQFF. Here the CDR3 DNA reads TGTGCCAGCACCTGGGGGCAGGGAGAGACCTTTGGATACAATGAGCAGTTCTTC.

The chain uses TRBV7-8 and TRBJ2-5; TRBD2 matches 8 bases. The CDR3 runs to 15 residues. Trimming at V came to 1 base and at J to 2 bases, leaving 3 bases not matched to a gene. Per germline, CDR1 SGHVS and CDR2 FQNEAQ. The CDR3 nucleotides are TGTGCCAGCAGCTTAGGGGCGGGAGGTCAAGAGACCCAGTACTTC. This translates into CASSLGAGGQETQYF. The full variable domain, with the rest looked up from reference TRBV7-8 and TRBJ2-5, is GAGVSQSPRYKVAKRGQDVALRCDPISGHVSLFWYQQALGQGPEFLTYFQNEAQLDKSGLPSDRFFAERPEGSVSTLKIQRTQQEDSAVYLCASSLGAGGQETQYFGPGTRLLVL.

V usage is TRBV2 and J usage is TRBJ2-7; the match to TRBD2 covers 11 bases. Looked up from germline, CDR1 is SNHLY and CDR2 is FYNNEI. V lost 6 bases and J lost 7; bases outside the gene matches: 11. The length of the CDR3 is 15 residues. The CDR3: CASRPGLAALWEQYF. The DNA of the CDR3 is TGTGCCAGCAGACCGGGACTAGCGGCCCTCTGGGAGCAGTACTTC.

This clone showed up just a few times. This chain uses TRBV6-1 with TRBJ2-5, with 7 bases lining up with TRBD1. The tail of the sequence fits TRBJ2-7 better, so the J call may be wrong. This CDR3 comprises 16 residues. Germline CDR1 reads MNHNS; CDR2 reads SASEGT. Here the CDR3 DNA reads TGTGCCAGCAGTGAAGCGAGAACACAGGGGCCCTACGAGCAGTACTTC. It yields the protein CASSEARTQGPYEQYF.

As DNA, the CDR3 is TGTGCCAGCAGCCCGACAGGAGCTTATGGCTACACCTTC. It translates to CASSPTGAYGYTF. This chain joins TRBV28 and TRBJ1-2; maybe TRBD1 (6 bases). Between the trimmed V and J ends, which lost 6 bases and 5 bases, there was a span of 13 bases. The CDR3 is 13 residues long. Germline V gives CDR1 MDHEN, CDR2 SYDVKM.

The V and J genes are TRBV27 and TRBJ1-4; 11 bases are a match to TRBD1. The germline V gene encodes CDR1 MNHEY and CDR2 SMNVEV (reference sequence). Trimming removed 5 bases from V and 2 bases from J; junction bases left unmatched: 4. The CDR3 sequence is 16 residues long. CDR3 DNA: TGTGCCAGCAGTCCCGGACAGGGGGCTACTAATGAAAAACTGTTTTTT. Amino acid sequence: CASSPGQGATNEKLFF.

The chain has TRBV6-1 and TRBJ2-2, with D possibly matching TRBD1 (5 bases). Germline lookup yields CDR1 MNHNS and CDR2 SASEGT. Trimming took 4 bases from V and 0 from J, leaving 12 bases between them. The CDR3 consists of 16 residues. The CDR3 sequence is CASSGQGSPNTGELFF. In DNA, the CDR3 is TGTGCCAGCAGTGGGCAGGGATCCCCGAACACCGGGGAGCTGTTTTTT.

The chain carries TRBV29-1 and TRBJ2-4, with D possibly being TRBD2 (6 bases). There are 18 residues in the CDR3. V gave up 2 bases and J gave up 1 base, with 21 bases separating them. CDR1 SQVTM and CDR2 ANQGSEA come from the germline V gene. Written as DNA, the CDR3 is TGCAGCGTTGAAACCCAGACAGTACCGGAGGGGGCCAAAAACATTCAGTACTTC. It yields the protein CSVETQTVPEGAKNIQYF.

The CDR3 here is CATSRQALAGPGETQYF. DNA for the CDR3: TGTGCCACCAGCAGACAGGCACTAGCGGGACCCGGAGAGACCCAGTACTTC. The chain carries TRBV15 and TRBJ2-5, with TRBD2 identical over 10 bases. CDR3 length: 17 amino acids. With 2 bases clipped from V and 4 bases from J, the junction kept 10 bases outside the gene matches. In germline, CDR1 is LNHNV, CDR2 YYDKDF (reference sequence).

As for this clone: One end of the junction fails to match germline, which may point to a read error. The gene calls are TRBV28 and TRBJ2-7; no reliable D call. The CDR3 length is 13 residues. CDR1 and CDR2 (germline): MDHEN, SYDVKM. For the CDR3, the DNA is TGTGCCAGCAGTTTTTTTGACAAGCCCAACTGGGACTTC. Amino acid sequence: CASSFFDKPNWDF.

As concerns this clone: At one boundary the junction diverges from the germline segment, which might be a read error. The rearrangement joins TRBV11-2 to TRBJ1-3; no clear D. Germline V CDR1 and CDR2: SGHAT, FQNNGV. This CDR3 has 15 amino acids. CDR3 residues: CASSLIQAEFNIIYF. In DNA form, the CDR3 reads TGTGCCAGCAGCTTAATCCAGGCTGAGTTCAACATCATATATTTT.

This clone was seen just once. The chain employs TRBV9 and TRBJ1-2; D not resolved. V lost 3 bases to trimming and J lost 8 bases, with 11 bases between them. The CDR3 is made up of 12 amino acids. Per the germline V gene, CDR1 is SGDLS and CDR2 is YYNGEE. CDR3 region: CASSDEVRGYTF. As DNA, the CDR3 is TGTGCCAGCAGCGATGAGGTACGGGGCTACACCTTC.

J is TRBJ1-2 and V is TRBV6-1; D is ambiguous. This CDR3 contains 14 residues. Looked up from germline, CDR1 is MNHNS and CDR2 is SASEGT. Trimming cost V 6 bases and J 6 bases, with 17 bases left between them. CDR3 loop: CASRAAGGPHGYTF. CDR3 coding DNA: TGTGCCAGCAGAGCGGCAGGTGGCCCACATGGCTACACCTTC.

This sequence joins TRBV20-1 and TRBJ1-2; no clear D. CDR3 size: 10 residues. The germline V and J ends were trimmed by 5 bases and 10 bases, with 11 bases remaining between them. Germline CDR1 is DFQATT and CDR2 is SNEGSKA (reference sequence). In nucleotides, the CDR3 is TGCAGTGCTCTCCCCGGGGTCTACACCTTC. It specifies CSALPGVYTF.

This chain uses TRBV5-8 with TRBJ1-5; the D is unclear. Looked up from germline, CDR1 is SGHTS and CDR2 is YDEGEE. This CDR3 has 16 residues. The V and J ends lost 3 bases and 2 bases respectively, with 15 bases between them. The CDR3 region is CASSCLKRVGNQPQHF. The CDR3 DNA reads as TGTGCCAGCAGCTGCCTCAAAAGAGTTGGCAATCAGCCCCAGCATTTT.

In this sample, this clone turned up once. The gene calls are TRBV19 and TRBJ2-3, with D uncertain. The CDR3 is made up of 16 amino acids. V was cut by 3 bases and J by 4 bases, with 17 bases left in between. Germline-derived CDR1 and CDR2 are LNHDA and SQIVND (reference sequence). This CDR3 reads CASSIWPTPVADTQYF. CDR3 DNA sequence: TGTGCCAGTAGTATTTGGCCAACCCCAGTGGCAGATACGCAGTATTTT.

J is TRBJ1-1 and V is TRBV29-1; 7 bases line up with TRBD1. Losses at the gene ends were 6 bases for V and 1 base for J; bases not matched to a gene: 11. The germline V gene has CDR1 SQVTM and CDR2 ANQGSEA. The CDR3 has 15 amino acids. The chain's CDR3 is CSVAFRQGRNTEAFF. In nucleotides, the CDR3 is TGCAGCGTCGCCTTTAGACAGGGCCGGAACACTGAAGCTTTCTTT.

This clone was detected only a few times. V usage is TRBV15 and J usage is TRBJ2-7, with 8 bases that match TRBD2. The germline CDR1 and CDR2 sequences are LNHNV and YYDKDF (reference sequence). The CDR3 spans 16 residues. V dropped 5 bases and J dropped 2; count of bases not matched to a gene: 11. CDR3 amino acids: CATSAQTGTSAYEQYF. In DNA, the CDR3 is TGTGCCACCAGCGCTCAAACCGGGACTAGTGCCTACGAGCAGTACTTC.

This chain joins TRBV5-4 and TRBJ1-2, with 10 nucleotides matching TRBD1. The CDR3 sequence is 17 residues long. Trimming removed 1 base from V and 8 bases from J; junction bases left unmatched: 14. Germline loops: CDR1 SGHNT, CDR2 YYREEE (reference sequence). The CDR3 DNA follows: TGTGCCAGCAGCTTGTTCGACCGGGACAGGGGAGAGGGGGGCTACACCTTC. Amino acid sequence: CASSLFDRDRGEGGYTF. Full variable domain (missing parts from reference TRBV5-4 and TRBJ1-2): ETGVTQSPTHLIKTRGQQVTLRCSSQSGHNTVSWYQQALGQGPQFIFQYYREEENGRGNFPPRFSGLQFPNYSSELNVNALELDDSALYLCASSLFDRDRGEGGYTFGSGTRLTVV.

CDR3 amino acids: CASSHGTSGSNEQFF. The CDR3 coding sequence is TGTGCCAGCAGCCACGGAACTAGCGGATCTAATGAGCAGTTCTTC. The chain recombines TRBV7-9 with TRBJ2-1, with 8 bases that match TRBD2. The germline CDR1 and CDR2 sequences are SEHNR and FQNEAQ (reference sequence). The CDR3 sequence is 15 residues long. With 5 bases clipped from V and 7 bases from J, the junction kept 10 bases outside the gene matches.

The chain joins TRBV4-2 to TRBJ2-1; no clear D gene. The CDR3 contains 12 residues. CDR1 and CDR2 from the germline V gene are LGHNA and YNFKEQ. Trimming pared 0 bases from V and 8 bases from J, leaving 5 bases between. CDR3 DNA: TGTGCCAGCAGCCAAGATCGCGATGAGCAGTTCTTC. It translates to CASSQDRDEQFF.

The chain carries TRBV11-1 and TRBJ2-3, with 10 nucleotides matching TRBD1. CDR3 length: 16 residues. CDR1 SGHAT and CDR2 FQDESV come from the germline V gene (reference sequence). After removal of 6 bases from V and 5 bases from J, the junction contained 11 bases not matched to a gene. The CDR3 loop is CASRTDRTGGRDTQYF. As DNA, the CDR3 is TGTGCCAGCAGGACGGATCGGACAGGGGGAAGAGATACGCAGTATTTT.